One and the same sample provided the 18 T cell receptor beta chains below, sequenced in a study of type 1 regulatory T cells. Points from the study as a whole: Tr1 cells had a more restricted TCR repertoire than non-Tr1 cells.

TCRdb reprocessed the reads with MiXCR, giving one entry per CDR3 protein. The data contain about 71,000 distinct CDR3 sequences, under 25% of them seen just once; the ten biggest clones take up more than 6.5%. For these receptors, no antigen is known. The sample comprised cultured type 1 regulatory T (Tr1) cells, either the whole culture or a sorted fraction (not recorded which). All receptors come from a human donor in good health.

This clonotype was detected many times. V and J are TRBV5-5 and TRBJ2-2, with TRBD2 matching 12 bases. Looked up from germline, CDR1 is SGHKS and CDR2 is YYEKEE (reference sequence). Trimming removed 4 bases from V and 2 bases from J; junction bases left unmatched: 3. This CDR3 has 16 residues. The CDR3 bases are TGTGCCAGCAGCCGGGGACTAGCGGGTAACACCGGGGAGCTGTTTTTT. Its translation: CASSRGLAGNTGELFF.

The rearrangement joins TRBV5-6 to TRBJ2-2; D gene unclear. V gave up 4 bases and J gave up 6 bases, with 10 bases separating them. Germline CDR1 and CDR2: SGHDT and YYEEEE. This CDR3 has 13 residues. CDR3 protein: CASSLHLAGELFF. CDR3 DNA: TGTGCCAGCAGCCTCCACCTGGCCGGGGAGCTGTTTTTT. Based on the CDR3 plus reference TRBV5-6 and TRBJ2-2, the full variable domain is DAGVTQSPTHLIKTRGQQVTLRCSPKSGHDTVSWYQQALGQGPQFIFQYYEEEERQRGNFPDRFSGHQFPNYSSELNVNALLLGDSALYLCASSLHLAGELFFGEGSRLTVL.

Points on this clonotype: The junction differs from germline at one of its ends, possibly a read error. The genes are TRBV27 and TRBJ1-4, with D unclear. Germline V CDR1 and CDR2: MNHEY, SMNVEV (reference sequence). The CDR3 contains 15 residues. The CDR3 reads CASSHTRSTNEKLFF. As DNA, the CDR3 is TGTGCCAGCAGTCACACACGTTCAACTAATGAGAAACTGTTTTTT.

The V and J genes are TRBV20-1 and TRBJ2-5; TRBD2 might be the D (5 bases). CDR1 and CDR2 (germline): DFQATT, SNEGSKA (reference sequence). Trimming removed 5 bases from V and 4 bases from J, with 23 bases in between. The CDR3 consists of 16 residues. The CDR3: CSASHPYGPEGETQYF. CDR3 nucleotides: TGCAGTGCTTCACACCCGTACGGACCCGAGGGAGAGACCCAGTACTTC.

The chain uses TRBV29-1 and TRBJ1-4; TRBD1 might be the D (5 bases). Trimming shortened V by 4 bases and J by 5 bases, and 8 bases separated the two germline ends. CDR3 size: 12 residues. CDR1 is SQVTM and CDR2 is ANQGSEA in the germline V gene. CDR3 in amino acids: CSVAQGNEKLFF. CDR3 coding DNA: TGCAGCGTTGCTCAGGGAAATGAAAAACTGTTTTTT.

Notes on this clonotype: At one end, the junction sequence differs from germline, possibly due to a read error. The V call is TRBV9, the J call TRBJ2-7; D is perhaps TRBD2 (5 bases). The length of the CDR3 is 15 residues. Germline loops: CDR1 SGDLS, CDR2 YYNGEE. The DNA for the CDR3 is TGTGCCAACAGCGTAGGTGGCGGGTCCGACTTTGTGCAGTACTTC. Amino acid sequence: CANSVGGGSDFVQYF.

This clonotype was counted between two and nine times. The germline gene is not matched at one end of the junction; a read error may be the cause. V gene TRBV20-1 combines with J gene TRBJ2-3, with D perhaps matching TRBD2 (5 bases). The CDR3 is 11 residues long. Germline assignment: CDR1 DFQATT and CDR2 SNEGSKA (reference sequence). The CDR3 is CSARGPYAQYF. CDR3 coding DNA: TGCAGTGCCAGAGGGCCTTATGCGCAGTATTTT.

This clonotype was recorded at least ten times. This chain uses TRBV7-2 with TRBJ2-7; 13 bases are shared with TRBD2. There are 14 residues in the CDR3. V gave up 5 bases and J gave up 6 bases; unmatched junction bases: 4. Germline V gene data show CDR1 as SGHTA and CDR2 as FQGNSA. The CDR3 region is CASSHGLAGVEQYF. The CDR3 bases are TGTGCCAGCAGCCACGGACTAGCGGGAGTCGAGCAGTACTTC.

The genes are TRBV20-1 and TRBJ2-7; 10 nucleotides match TRBD1. This CDR3 region has 15 residues. Per the germline V gene, CDR1 is DFQATT and CDR2 is SNEGSKA (reference sequence). The junction had 7 bases not matched to a gene; V was cut back by 0 bases and J by 5 bases. CDR3 protein: CSARDATGTGDEQYF. Here the CDR3 DNA reads TGCAGTGCTAGAGACGCAACCGGGACAGGGGACGAGCAGTACTTC.

This clonotype was seen many times. V and J are TRBV18 and TRBJ2-3; 7 nucleotides agree with TRBD2. The CDR3 runs to 15 residues. Germline V gene sequence: CDR1 KGHSH, CDR2 LQKENI. With V trimmed by 8 bases and J by 6 bases, 14 bases remained unmatched. This CDR3 is CASGISGPPGDTQYF. In nucleotides, the CDR3 is TGTGCCAGCGGCATTAGCGGGCCGCCAGGTGATACGCAGTATTTT.

This clonotype was found many times. The chain couples TRBV5-1 to TRBJ1-3; the D gene is possibly TRBD1 (5 bases). The CDR3 loop spans 14 amino acids. Between the trimmed V and J ends, which lost 6 bases and 0 bases, there was a span of 10 bases. From germline, CDR1 is SGHRS and CDR2 YFSETQ. The CDR3, as DNA: TGCGCCAGCACCTTCGGGGGCTCTGGAAACACCATATATTTT. Translating gives CASTFGGSGNTIYF.

The V and J genes are TRBV20-1 and TRBJ2-7, with 8 bases that match TRBD2. J lost 5 bases, V lost 0 bases, and 9 bases had no gene match. Germline V gene lookup returns CDR1 DFQATT and CDR2 SNEGSKA (reference sequence). The CDR3 is made up of 15 amino acids. The DNA of the CDR3 is TGCAGTGCTAGAGATGAGGGCGGGAGGACCCACGAGCAGTACTTC. Its protein product is CSARDEGGRTHEQYF.

This clonotype was recorded a few times. This chain joins TRBV15 and TRBJ2-5, with 8 bases fitting TRBD2. The J segment lost 7 bases and the V segment lost 0 bases, leaving 16 bases of the junction unmatched. The CDR3 is 18 amino acids. Germline CDR1 reads LNHNV; CDR2 reads YYDKDF (reference sequence). The CDR3 sequence: CATSRDLTLAGHDGTQYF. In DNA form, the CDR3 reads TGTGCCACCAGCAGAGATCTCACTCTAGCGGGCCACGACGGGACCCAGTACTTC.

The chain carries TRBV11-3 and TRBJ2-1; D perhaps matches TRBD2 (5 bases). There are 15 residues in the CDR3. From germline, CDR1 is SGHNT and CDR2 YENEEA. V lost 5 bases, J lost 0 bases, and 11 bases lay in between. CDR3 amino acids: CASSQEGPSYNEQFF. The CDR3 DNA follows: TGTGCCAGCAGCCAAGAGGGCCCCTCCTACAATGAGCAGTTCTTC.

The chain couples TRBV9 to TRBJ2-1; unclear D gene. The V gene lost 0 bases and the J gene lost 6 bases, with 4 bases spanning the gap. In germline, CDR1 is SGDLS, CDR2 YYNGEE. The CDR3 has 12 residues. DNA for the CDR3: TGTGCCAGCAGCGTAGCCGGCAATGAGCAGTTCTTC. Translated: CASSVAGNEQFF.

This clonotype occurred once. The chain combines TRBV20-1 with TRBJ1-5; 10 nucleotides line up with TRBD1. The CDR3 runs 16 residues. Germline values: CDR1 DFQATT, CDR2 SNEGSKA (reference sequence). J gave up 3 bases and V 1 base, and 6 bases lay outside the gene matches. The CDR3 nucleotides read TGCAGTGCTAGAGGGGGACAGGGGTTGACCAATCAGCCCCAGCATTTT. This translates into CSARGGQGLTNQPQHF.

This clonotype has a handful of counts. The chain carries TRBV12-3 or TRBV12-4 and TRBJ2-2; D is possibly TRBD1 (6 bases). The CDR3 loop spans 14 amino acids. V lost 5 bases, J lost 6 bases, and 13 bases lay in between. This CDR3 reads CASSLYRAPGELFF. CDR3 bases: TGTGCCAGCAGTCTATACAGGGCCCCCGGGGAGCTGTTTTTT.

This clonotype occurred a few times. CDR3 in amino acids: CASSKAGQRNEQYF. The CDR3 DNA is TGTGCCAGCAGTAAGGCGGGACAACGGAACGAGCAGTACTTC. V and J are TRBV7-9 and TRBJ2-7, with D possibly being TRBD1 or TRBD2 (6 bases each). The V gene's germline CDR1 is SEHNR and CDR2 FQNEAQ (reference sequence). The V end lost 6 bases, the J end lost 5 bases, and 17 bases lay between the germline ends. This CDR3 spans 14 amino acids.